This note documents a single TCR beta chain sequence. Its antigen is currently unknown. The entry originates in a study of cytomegalovirus exposure and HLA in healthy donors. Whole-study context: Earlier, 110 million or so unique TCR beta sequences were recovered from roughly 180 million T cells by an analysis.

Study conclusions and caveats: Most of the TCR beta V segments (in an earlier analysis) were productive either about 87% or about 30% of the time. Links to common viral pathogens appeared, in a later analysis, for several of the most significant clusters. Cytomegalovirus status was reportedly diagnosed by the classifier with high sensitivity and specificity.

PCR used 60 Vbeta primers and 13 Jbeta primers. The protocol was immunoSEQ multiplex PCR, while the TCRdb copy is restricted to in-frame clones and leaves out a portion. The data contain under 200,000 clones, around 68% of them singletons. Unmatched junction bases numbered 3, after V lost 6 bases and J lost 5 bases. The CDR3 length is 13 residues. Germline V gene sequence: CDR1 MRHNA, CDR2 SNTAGT. The TCR comes from a man aged 45-65 years in good health and CMV-seronegative. The sequencing input was PBMCs. This chain links TRBV6-4 with TRBJ2-2, with TRBD2 matching 7 bases. This CDR3 reads CASSPGGTGELFF. As DNA, the CDR3 is TGTGCCAGCAGCCCGGGGGGTACCGGGGAGCTGTTTTTT.